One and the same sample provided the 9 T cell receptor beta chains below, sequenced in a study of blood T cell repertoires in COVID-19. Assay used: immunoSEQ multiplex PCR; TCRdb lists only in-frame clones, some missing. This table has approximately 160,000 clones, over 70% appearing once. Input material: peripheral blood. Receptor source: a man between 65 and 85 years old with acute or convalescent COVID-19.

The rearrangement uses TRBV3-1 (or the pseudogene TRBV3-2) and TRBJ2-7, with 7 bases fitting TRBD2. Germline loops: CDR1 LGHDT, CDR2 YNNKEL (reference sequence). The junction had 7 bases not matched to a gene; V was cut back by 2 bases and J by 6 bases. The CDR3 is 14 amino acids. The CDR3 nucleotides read TGTGCCAGCAGCCAAACGGGGACTAAGACCGAGCAGTACTTC. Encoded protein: CASSQTGTKTEQYF.

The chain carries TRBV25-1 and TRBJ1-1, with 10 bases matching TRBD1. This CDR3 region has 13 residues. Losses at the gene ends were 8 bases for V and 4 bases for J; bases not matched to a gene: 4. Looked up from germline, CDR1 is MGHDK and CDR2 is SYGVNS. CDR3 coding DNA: TGTGCCAGCGGAGGGACAGGGGCCACTGAAGCTTTCTTT. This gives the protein CASGGTGATEAFF.

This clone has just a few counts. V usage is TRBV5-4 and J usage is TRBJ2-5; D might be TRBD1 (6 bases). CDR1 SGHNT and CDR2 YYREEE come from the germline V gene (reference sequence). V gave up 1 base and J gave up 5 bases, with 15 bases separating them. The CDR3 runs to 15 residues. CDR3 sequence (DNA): TGTGCCAGCAGCTTGCGTGGGGGCATTCGTGAGACCCAGTACTTC. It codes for CASSLRGGIRETQYF.

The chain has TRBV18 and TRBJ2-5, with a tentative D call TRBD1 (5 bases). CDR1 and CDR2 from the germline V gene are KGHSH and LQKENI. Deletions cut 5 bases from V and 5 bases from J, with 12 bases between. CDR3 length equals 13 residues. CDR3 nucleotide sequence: TGTGCCAGCTCATTCAGGGAAAGGGAGACCCAGTACTTC. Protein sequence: CASSFRERETQYF.

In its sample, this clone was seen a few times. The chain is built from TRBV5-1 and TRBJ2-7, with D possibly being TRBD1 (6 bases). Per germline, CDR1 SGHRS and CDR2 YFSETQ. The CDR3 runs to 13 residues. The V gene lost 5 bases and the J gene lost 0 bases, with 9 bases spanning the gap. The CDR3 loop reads CASSRTDSYEQYF. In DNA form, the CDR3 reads TGCGCCAGCAGTCGGACAGACTCCTACGAGCAGTACTTC.

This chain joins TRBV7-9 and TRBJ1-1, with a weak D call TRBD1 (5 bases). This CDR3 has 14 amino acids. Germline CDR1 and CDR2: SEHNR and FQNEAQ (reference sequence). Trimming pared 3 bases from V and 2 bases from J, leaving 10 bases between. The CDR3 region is CASSFQGPNTEAFF. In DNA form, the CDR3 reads TGTGCCAGCAGCTTCCAGGGCCCTAACACTGAAGCTTTCTTT. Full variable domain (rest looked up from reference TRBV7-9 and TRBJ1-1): DTGVSQNPRHKITKRGQNVTFRCDPISEHNRLYWYRQTLGQGPEFLTYFQNEAQLEKSRLLSDRFSAERPKGSFSTLEIQRTEQGDSAMYLCASSFQGPNTEAFFGQGTRLTVV.

CDR3 nucleotides: TGTGCCAGCAGTTCGGAGAGCATGAACACTGAAGCTTTCTTT. Protein: CASSSESMNTEAFF. The chain joins TRBV27 to TRBJ1-1, with D hard to call. The CDR3 is 14 residues long. Germline assignment: CDR1 MNHEY and CDR2 SMNVEV (reference sequence). Trimming removed 4 bases from V and 0 bases from J, with 9 bases in between.

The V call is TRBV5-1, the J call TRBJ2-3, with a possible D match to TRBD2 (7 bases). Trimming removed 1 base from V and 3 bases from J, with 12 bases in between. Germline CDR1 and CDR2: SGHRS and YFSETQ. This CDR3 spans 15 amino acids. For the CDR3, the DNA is TGCGCCAGCAGCTTGTTGGGGGGGCGTACAGATACGCAGTATTTT. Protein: CASSLLGGRTDTQYF. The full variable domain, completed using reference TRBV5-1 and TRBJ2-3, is KAGVTQTPRYLIKTRGQQVTLSCSPISGHRSVSWYQQTPGQGLQFLFEYFSETQRNKGNFPGRFSGRQFSNSRSEMNVSTLELGDSALYLCASSLLGGRTDTQYFGPGTRLTVL.

The CDR3 DNA sequence: TGCGCCAGCAGCTATGTAGCGCTGAACACTGAAGCTTTCTTT. Translated: CASSYVALNTEAFF. The chain uses TRBV5-1 and TRBJ1-1, with unresolved D. Germline V lookup: CDR1 SGHRS, CDR2 YFSETQ. This CDR3 region has 14 residues. V lost 3 bases, J lost 0 bases, and 9 bases lay in between.